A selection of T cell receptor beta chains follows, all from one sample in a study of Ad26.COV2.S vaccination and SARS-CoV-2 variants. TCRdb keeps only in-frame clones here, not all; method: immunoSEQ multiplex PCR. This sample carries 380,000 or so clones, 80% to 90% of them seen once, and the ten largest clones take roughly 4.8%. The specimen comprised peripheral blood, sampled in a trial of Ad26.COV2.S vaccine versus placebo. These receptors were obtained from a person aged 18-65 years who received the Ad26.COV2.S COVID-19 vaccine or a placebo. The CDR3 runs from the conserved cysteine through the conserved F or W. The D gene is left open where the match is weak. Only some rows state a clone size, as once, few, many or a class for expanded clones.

CDR3aa: CASSDQGDNSPLHF
CDR3nt: TGTGCCAGTAGTGACCAGGGGGATAATTCACCCCTCCACTTT
abundance: .
v_gene: TRBV19
d_gene: TRBD1
j_gene: TRBJ1-6

CDR3aa: CASSERYYTGRRLDEQFF
CDR3nt: TGTGCCAGCAGTGAAAGGTATTATACAGGCCGGCGGTTGGATGAGCAGTTCTTC
abundance: .
v_gene: TRBV2
d_gene: .
j_gene: TRBJ2-1

CDR3aa: CASSLTGAIDTQYF
CDR3nt: TGTGCCAGCAGCTTGACAGGGGCGATAGATACGCAGTATTTT
abundance: .
v_gene: TRBV5-4
d_gene: TRBD1
j_gene: TRBJ2-3

CDR3aa: CSVRTGGRTEAFF
CDR3nt: TGCAGCGTGCGCACAGGGGGCCGAACTGAAGCTTTCTTT
abundance: few
v_gene: TRBV29-1
d_gene: TRBD1
j_gene: TRBJ1-1

CDR3aa: CASSQGGGLYGYTF
CDR3nt: TGCGCCAGCAGCCAAGGGGGGGGACTTTATGGCTACACCTTC
abundance: .
v_gene: TRBV4-1
d_gene: .
j_gene: TRBJ1-2

CDR3aa: CASSQVGIGQETQYF
CDR3nt: TGCGCCAGCAGCCAAGTTGGCATCGGTCAAGAGACCCAGTACTTC
abundance: .
v_gene: TRBV4-1
d_gene: .
j_gene: TRBJ2-5

CDR3aa: CASSLNRDEQYF
CDR3nt: TGTGCCAGCAGCTTAAACCGGGACGAGCAGTACTTC
abundance: .
v_gene: TRBV11-1
d_gene: .
j_gene: TRBJ2-7

CDR3aa: CASTFGGRGGELFF
CDR3nt: TGTGCCAGTACTTTTGGGGGGCGCGGCGGGGAGCTGTTTTTT
abundance: .
v_gene: TRBV19
d_gene: .
j_gene: TRBJ2-2

CDR3aa: CASSHSPEQFF
CDR3nt: TGTGCCAGCAGTCACAGCCCTGAGCAGTTCTTC
abundance: .
v_gene: TRBV12-3/TRBV12-4
d_gene: .
j_gene: TRBJ2-1

CDR3aa: CASSLRQGWTEAFF
CDR3nt: TGTGCCAGCAGCTTAAGACAGGGGTGGACTGAAGCTTTCTTT
abundance: .
v_gene: TRBV5-8
d_gene: TRBD1
j_gene: TRBJ1-1

CDR3aa: CASSQQAYNEQFF
CDR3nt: TGTGCCAGCAGCCAACAAGCCTACAATGAGCAGTTCTTC
abundance: .
v_gene: TRBV14
d_gene: .
j_gene: TRBJ2-1

CDR3aa: CASSVGLAGESEQYF
CDR3nt: TGTGCCAGCAGCGTAGGGCTAGCGGGAGAATCCGAGCAGTACTTC
abundance: .
v_gene: TRBV9
d_gene: TRBD2
j_gene: TRBJ2-7

CDR3aa: CASSLLGLSNEQFF
CDR3nt: TGTGCCAGCAGCTTATTAGGGCTCTCCAATGAGCAGTTCTTC
abundance: .
v_gene: TRBV7-6
d_gene: .
j_gene: TRBJ2-1

CDR3aa: CASTLTGLNTEAFF
CDR3nt: TGTGCCAGTACGCTAACAGGGCTGAACACTGAAGCTTTCTTT
abundance: .
v_gene: TRBV19
d_gene: .
j_gene: TRBJ1-1

CDR3aa: CASSPDGGIDTQYF
CDR3nt: TGCGCCAGCAGCCCGGACGGGGGGATAGATACGCAGTATTTT
abundance: .
v_gene: TRBV5-1
d_gene: TRBD2
j_gene: TRBJ2-3

CDR3aa: CSVADPRGLAGNTGELFF
CDR3nt: TGCAGCGTTGCCGACCCCCGAGGACTAGCGGGAAACACCGGGGAGCTGTTTTTT
abundance: .
v_gene: TRBV29-1
d_gene: TRBD2
j_gene: TRBJ2-2